The 22 T cell receptor beta chains below come from one sample, sequenced in a study of response to subunit inactivated influenza vaccine. In TCRdb, the RT-PCR reads were re-called with MiXCR into one record per CDR3 protein. The sample has 300,000 to 350,000 distinct CDR3 sequences; 22% are singletons. The sequenced sample was PBMCs from blood, obtained less than 22 months after vaccination. The receptors originated from a man aged 45-69 years who received an inactivated influenza vaccine.

A few counts support this clonotype. The chain joins TRBV7-8 to TRBJ2-7; the D is unclear. The V end was cut by 1 base, the J end by 0 bases, with 16 bases between. CDR1 is SGHVS, CDR2 FQNEAQ, per germline. There are 17 residues in the CDR3. Written as DNA, the CDR3 is TGTGCCAGCAGCTTAGATCCGGCAGGCACGTTCTCCTACGAGCAGTACTTC. It specifies CASSLDPAGTFSYEQYF.

This chain uses TRBV20-1 with TRBJ1-1; TRBD1 might be the D (6 bases). V shed 5 bases and J shed 1 base, with 14 bases lying between them. Germline CDR1 is DFQATT and CDR2 is SNEGSKA (reference sequence). The CDR3 extends over 14 amino acids. This chain's CDR3 is CSAGRGQRNTEAFF. The CDR3 bases are TGCAGTGCTGGCAGGGGACAAAGGAACACTGAAGCTTTCTTT.

The chain links TRBV28 to TRBJ1-4; 8 positions agree with TRBD1. Trimming took 2 bases from V and 8 from J; bases not matched to a gene: 7. Germline V gene data show CDR1 as MDHEN and CDR2 as SYDVKM. This CDR3 spans 15 amino acids. The CDR3 spells CASSLTGQVREKLFF. CDR3 coding DNA: TGTGCCAGCAGTTTAACGGGACAGGTTCGGGAAAAACTGTTTTTT. Supplemented by reference TRBV28 and TRBJ1-4, the full variable domain reads DVKVTQSSRYLVKRTGEKVFLECVQDMDHENMFWYRQDPGLGLRLIYFSYDVKMKEKGDIPEGYSVSREKKERFSLILESASTNQTSMYLCASSLTGQVREKLFFGSGTQLSVL.

This clonotype was observed a single time. A read error may explain this, as a much larger clone is one base away. The chain recombines TRBV3-1 with TRBJ1-6; TRBD1 agrees at 7 bases. Per germline, CDR1 LGHDT and CDR2 YNNKEL (reference sequence). The CDR3 has 14 residues. Trimming at V came to 1 base and at J to 7 bases, leaving 1 base not matched to a gene. CDR3 residues: CASSQARGNSPLHF. CDR3 DNA sequence: TGTGCCAGCAGCCAAGCCAGGGGGAATTCACCCCTCCACTTT.

The chain couples TRBV10-3 to TRBJ2-7; possibly TRBD1 for D (6 bases). Between the trimmed V and J ends, which lost 8 bases and 5 bases, there was a span of 16 bases. The germline V gene encodes CDR1 ENHRY and CDR2 SYGVKD. This CDR3 is built from 13 residues. CDR3 nucleotides: TGTGCCATCCGACCGGGACACCTCAACGAGCAGTACTTC. Translated, it gives CAIRPGHLNEQYF.

This chain connects TRBV29-1 to TRBJ2-7; a possible D gene is TRBD2 (6 bases). With 6 bases removed from V and 9 bases from J, the gap between germline ends came to 18 bases. This CDR3 is 12 amino acids long. CDR1 is SQVTM and CDR2 is ANQGSEA in the germline V gene. CDR3 sequence (DNA): TGCAGCGTGGAGGGGCTGCGGGACGGGCAGTACTTC. Residues: CSVEGLRDGQYF.

For the CDR3, the DNA is TGTGCCAGCAGTAATCGACAGTCCTTCACAGATACGCAGTATTTT. As protein: CASSNRQSFTDTQYF. V is TRBV2 and J is TRBJ2-3; the D gene is possibly TRBD1 (5 bases). This CDR3 region has 15 residues. Germline-derived CDR1 and CDR2 are SNHLY and FYNNEI. Trimming pared 5 bases from V and 2 bases from J, leaving 14 bases between. Filled out from reference TRBV2 and TRBJ2-3, the complete variable domain reads EPEVTQTPSHQVTQMGQEVILRCVPISNHLYFYWYRQILGQKVEFLVSFYNNEISEKSEIFDDQFSVERPDGSNFTLKIRSTKLEDSAMYFCASSNRQSFTDTQYFGPGTRLTVL.

The rearrangement links TRBV9 to TRBJ1-5; D is perhaps TRBD1 (5 bases). Trimming removed 4 bases at V and 6 bases at J, with 11 bases between. The CDR3 runs 13 residues. Germline V CDR1 and CDR2: SGDLS, YYNGEE. DNA of the CDR3: TGTGCCAGCAGCTGGGACGGGGTTCAGCCCCAGCATTTT. Its protein product is CASSWDGVQPQHF. Supplemented by reference TRBV9 and TRBJ1-5, the full variable domain reads DSGVTQTPKHLITATGQRVTLRCSPRSGDLSVYWYQQSLDQGLQFLIQYYNGEERAKGNILERFSAQQFPDLHSELNLSSLELGDSALYFCASSWDGVQPQHFGDGTRLSIL.

This clonotype showed up just a few times. The rearrangement joins TRBV18 to TRBJ1-1; 7 bases match TRBD1. Germline CDR1 KGHSH, CDR2 LQKENI. CDR3 length: 16 amino acids. The J segment lost 3 bases and the V segment lost 2 bases, leaving 9 bases of the junction unmatched. The CDR3 is CASSPVRGHEDTEAFF. The DNA of the CDR3 is TGTGCCAGCTCACCAGTGAGGGGGCATGAGGACACTGAAGCTTTCTTT.

This clonotype was seen a handful of times. The chain has TRBV7-2 and TRBJ1-4; tentative D call: TRBD1 (5 bases). The CDR3 is 15 amino acids. The V gene's germline CDR1 is SGHTA and CDR2 FQGNSA. The V end was cut by 8 bases, the J end by 0 bases, with 13 bases between. The CDR3 DNA reads as TGTGCCAGCGGGGGTGGGGGTACAACTAATGAAAAACTGTTTTTT. Encoded protein: CASGGGGTTNEKLFF.

This chain links TRBV5-4 with TRBJ2-2; 9 nucleotides agree with TRBD2. Germline CDR1 is SGHNT and CDR2 is YYREEE (reference sequence). The CDR3 length is 15 residues. V shed 2 bases and J 3 bases; nucleotides not matched to a gene: 2. The DNA of the CDR3 is TGTGCCAGCAGCTTCGGCGGGAGGGACACCGGGGAGCTGTTTTTT. Its translation is CASSFGGRDTGELFF.

This clonotype has just a few counts. The rearrangement joins TRBV5-1 to TRBJ2-3, with D hard to call. Germline V CDR1 and CDR2: SGHRS, YFSETQ. Deletions cut 4 bases from V and 0 bases from J, with 15 bases between. The CDR3 runs 16 residues. CDR3 nucleotides: TGCGCCAGCAGCCGGAAGGCCGATTCTAGCACAGATACGCAGTATTTT. It translates to CASSRKADSSTDTQYF. The full variable domain, its missing parts supplied by reference TRBV5-1 and TRBJ2-3, is KAGVTQTPRYLIKTRGQQVTLSCSPISGHRSVSWYQQTPGQGLQFLFEYFSETQRNKGNFPGRFSGRQFSNSRSEMNVSTLELGDSALYLCASSRKADSSTDTQYFGPGTRLTVL.

V gene TRBV15 combines with J gene TRBJ2-4; D is perhaps TRBD1 (5 bases). The CDR3 is made up of 13 amino acids. V dropped 0 bases and J dropped 11 bases, with 11 bases sitting between them. CDR1 is LNHNV, CDR2 YYDKDF, per germline (reference sequence). CDR3 DNA sequence: TGTGCCACCAGCAGAGATACAGGTCAACTTCAGTACTTC. This sequence encodes CATSRDTGQLQYF.

The sample holds many counts of this clonotype. The chain couples TRBV15 to TRBJ1-1, with D perhaps TRBD1 (5 bases). The V gene's germline CDR1 is LNHNV and CDR2 YYDKDF (reference sequence). There are 18 residues in the CDR3. The ends were cut back, 0 bases at V and 6 bases at J, with 23 bases in the middle. The CDR3 nucleotides are TGTGCCACCAGCAGAGATCTTGAGACAGTAATCCAGGACGCTGAAGCTTTCTTT. Translating it yields CATSRDLETVIQDAEAFF.

The chain joins TRBV28 to TRBJ2-1, with 10 bases matching TRBD2. Trimming removed 6 bases from V and 16 bases from J; junction bases left unmatched: 6. The CDR3 sequence is 11 residues long. Germline V gene data show CDR1 as MDHEN and CDR2 as SYDVKM. The CDR3: CASRTGTSVFF. The CDR3 nucleotides are TGTGCCAGCAGAACCGGGACTAGCGTCTTCTTC. Complete variable domain (other parts from reference TRBV28 and TRBJ2-1): DVKVTQSSRYLVKRTGEKVFLECVQDMDHENMFWYRQDPGLGLRLIYFSYDVKMKEKGDIPEGYSVSREKKERFSLILESASTNQTSMYLCASRTGTSVFFGPGTRLTVL.

The chain recombines TRBV4-1 with TRBJ2-3; D could derive from TRBD1 or TRBD2 (5 bases each). The CDR3 is 16 residues long. Germline V CDR1 and CDR2: MGHRA, YSYEKL. V was pared by 4 bases and J by 2 bases, with 16 bases between. The CDR3 reads CASSRTRGPLTDTQYF. The DNA of the CDR3 is TGCGCCAGCAGCCGAACTAGGGGACCCCTCACAGATACGCAGTATTTT.

This clonotype turned up a few times. The genes are TRBV29-1 and TRBJ1-2; unclear D gene. V lost 4 bases, J lost 8 bases, and 8 bases lay in between. The germline gives CDR1 SQVTM, CDR2 ANQGSEA. The CDR3 covers 10 residues. The CDR3 DNA reads as TGCAGCGTTGGTGAGAAAGGCTACACCTTC. It translates to CSVGEKGYTF. Full variable domain (rest looked up from reference TRBV29-1 and TRBJ1-2): SAVISQKPSRDICQRGTSLTIQCQVDSQVTMMFWYRQQPGQSLTLIATANQGSEATYESGFVIDKFPISRPNLTFSTLTVSNMSPEDSSIYLCSVGEKGYTFGSGTRLTVV.

The V call is TRBV5-4, the J call TRBJ1-5; D is undetermined. V dropped 0 bases and J dropped 6 bases, with 10 bases sitting between them. The CDR3 extends over 14 amino acids. The germline V gene encodes CDR1 SGHNT and CDR2 YYREEE (reference sequence). The CDR3 DNA reads as TGTGCCAGCAGCTTGGATGGGCGCAGTCAGCCCCAGCATTTT. The encoded protein is CASSLDGRSQPQHF.

The table lists this clonotype with a few counts. The V call is TRBV10-3, the J call TRBJ1-1, with a weak D call TRBD1 (5 bases). This CDR3 has 21 amino acids. The germline CDR1 and CDR2 sequences are ENHRY and SYGVKD. V shed 0 bases and J shed 4 bases, with 30 bases lying between them. The chain's CDR3 is CAISESKSLVRGPSGATEAFF. CDR3 nucleotide sequence: TGTGCCATCAGTGAGTCGAAATCACTAGTAAGGGGCCCCTCGGGTGCCACTGAAGCTTTCTTT.

This rearrangement joins TRBV6-6 to TRBJ2-1; D might be TRBD2 (6 bases). CDR1 is MNHNY, CDR2 SVGAGI, per germline (reference sequence). Deletions cut 8 bases from V and 10 bases from J, with 15 bases between. This CDR3 spans 12 amino acids. This CDR3 reads CASVAGMGEQFF. DNA of the CDR3: TGTGCCAGCGTGGCGGGGATGGGAGAGCAGTTCTTC.

This clonotype turned up a few times. The chain links TRBV13 to TRBJ2-7, with 11 bases matching TRBD2. The CDR3 runs 16 residues. The germline V gene encodes CDR1 PRHDT and CDR2 FYEKMQ (reference sequence). Trimming took 5 bases from V and 4 from J; bases not matched to a gene: 10. The CDR3 spells CASSPSRLAGRYEQYF. Here the CDR3 DNA reads TGTGCCAGCAGCCCCTCACGACTAGCGGGACGATACGAGCAGTACTTC. Full variable domain (remainder filled in from reference TRBV13 and TRBJ2-7): AAGVIQSPRHLIKEKRETATLKCYPIPRHDTVYWYQQGPGQDPQFLISFYEKMQSDKGSIPDRFSAQQFSDYHSELNMSSLELGDSALYFCASSPSRLAGRYEQYFGPGTRLTVT.

Only a few counts were recorded for this clonotype. The CDR3 DNA is TGTGCCAGCAGCCCACACGCCGGGACAAGACCTTACGAGCAGTACTTC. Translated, it gives CASSPHAGTRPYEQYF. The chain has TRBV5-6 and TRBJ2-7; possible D gene TRBD1, 6 bases. With 4 bases removed from V and 4 bases from J, the gap between germline ends came to 21 bases. CDR1 and CDR2 (germline): SGHDT, YYEEEE. The CDR3 covers 16 residues. The entire variable domain, with the rest obtained from reference TRBV5-6 and TRBJ2-7, is as follows: DAGVTQSPTHLIKTRGQQVTLRCSPKSGHDTVSWYQQALGQGPQFIFQYYEEEERQRGNFPDRFSGHQFPNYSSELNVNALLLGDSALYLCASSPHAGTRPYEQYFGPGTRLTVT.